The 28 T cell receptor beta chains below come from one sample, sequenced in a study of blood T cell repertoires in COVID-19. TCRdb's table, derived via immunoSEQ multiplex PCR, lists solely in-frame clones and lacks some. The data hold under 40,000 clones, with approximately 95% observed a single time. The specimen was peripheral blood. These receptors were collected from a male donor with active COVID-19.

The chain employs TRBV5-1 and TRBJ1-2, with 10 bases lining up with TRBD1. Per germline, CDR1 SGHRS and CDR2 YFSETQ. Losses at the gene ends were 4 bases for V and 4 bases for J; bases not matched to a gene: 4. CDR3 length: 14 residues. CDR3 region: CASSARQGAYGYTF. In nucleotides, the CDR3 is TGCGCCAGCAGCGCGAGACAGGGGGCCTATGGCTACACCTTC.

CDR3 in amino acids: CASSVAPTAQTSYEQYF. The CDR3, as DNA: TGTGCCAGCAGCGTAGCTCCCACAGCCCAAACCTCCTACGAGCAGTACTTC. This chain uses TRBV9 with TRBJ2-7; the D is unclear. The CDR3 consists of 17 residues. The V gene's germline CDR1 is SGDLS and CDR2 YYNGEE. The V and J ends lost 0 bases and 0 bases respectively, with 16 bases between them. The whole variable domain, filled in from reference TRBV9 and TRBJ2-7, reads DSGVTQTPKHLITATGQRVTLRCSPRSGDLSVYWYQQSLDQGLQFLIQYYNGEERAKGNILERFSAQQFPDLHSELNLSSLELGDSALYFCASSVAPTAQTSYEQYFGPGTRLTVT.

The V and J genes are TRBV3-1 (or the pseudogene TRBV3-2) and TRBJ2-7, with 9 bases that match TRBD2. J lost 2 bases, V lost 1 base, and 9 bases had no gene match. Germline loops: CDR1 LGHDT, CDR2 YNNKEL (reference sequence). The CDR3 covers 17 residues. CDR3 region: CASSQARERGVTYEQYF. The CDR3 coding sequence is TGTGCCAGCAGCCAAGCTAGGGAGCGGGGGGTAACCTACGAGCAGTACTTC.

This clone appeared a single time. The chain joins TRBV5-1 to TRBJ2-2; 8 positions agree with TRBD1. V lost 4 bases, J lost 4 bases, and 6 bases stayed unmatched. The length of the CDR3 is 15 residues. Germline V gives CDR1 SGHRS, CDR2 YFSETQ. In DNA, the CDR3 is TGCGCCAGCAGCCAGGACAGGGCCCCCACCGGGGAGCTGTTTTTT. Translated, it gives CASSQDRAPTGELFF.

The chain recombines TRBV7-9 with TRBJ1-1; a possible D gene is TRBD1 (5 bases). The V and J ends lost 8 bases and 5 bases respectively, with 12 bases between them. Germline CDR1 and CDR2: SEHNR and FQNEAQ (reference sequence). CDR3 length: 12 amino acids. The CDR3 region has the DNA TGTGCCAGCGGACACAGTGGAACTGAAGCTTTCTTT. Its translation: CASGHSGTEAFF.

The V call is TRBV5-1, the J call TRBJ2-7; TRBD1 aligns across 12 bases. The ends lost 2 bases at V and 5 bases at J; junction bases unmatched: 8. CDR1 is SGHRS, CDR2 YFSETQ, per germline. This CDR3 region has 16 residues. In nucleotides, the CDR3 is TGCGCCAGCAGCTTCCTACAGGGGACAGGGGGCGACGAGCAGTACTTC. It is translated as CASSFLQGTGGDEQYF. The full variable domain, in which reference TRBV5-1 and TRBJ2-7 provide the parts outside the CDR3, is KAGVTQTPRYLIKTRGQQVTLSCSPISGHRSVSWYQQTPGQGLQFLFEYFSETQRNKGNFPGRFSGRQFSNSRSEMNVSTLELGDSALYLCASSFLQGTGGDEQYFGPGTRLTVT.

The chain joins TRBV4-3 to TRBJ2-2; D perhaps matches TRBD2 (6 bases). CDR1 and CDR2 from the germline V gene are LGHNA and YSLEER. The CDR3 has 16 amino acids. V was shortened by 1 base and J by 5 bases, with 14 bases between the two germline ends. The CDR3 reads CASSQGAGYGTGELFF. Written as DNA, the CDR3 is TGCGCCAGCAGCCAAGGTGCGGGGTATGGGACCGGGGAGCTGTTTTTT.

This clone has a single count. The chain couples TRBV12-5 to TRBJ2-2; D is unclear. CDR3 length: 13 residues. V gave up 2 bases and J gave up 6 bases, with 7 bases separating them. Germline CDR1 reads LGHNT; CDR2 reads FRNRAP. The CDR3 region is CASGLWPPGELFF. CDR3 DNA sequence: TGTGCTAGTGGTTTGTGGCCTCCCGGGGAGCTGTTTTTT.

The chain is built from TRBV6-2 or TRBV6-3 and TRBJ2-2, with 9 bases aligning to TRBD2. Unmatched junction bases numbered 3, after V lost 6 bases and J lost 1 base. The CDR3 contains 15 residues. The V gene's germline CDR1 is MNHEY and CDR2 SVGEGT. The CDR3: CASSRAGGNTGELFF. The CDR3 coding sequence is TGTGCCAGCAGCAGAGCGGGGGGGAACACCGGGGAGCTGTTTTTT.

In DNA, the CDR3 is TGTGCCAGCAGCACCCAAACAGGGTTCCCCTCCTACAATGAGCAGTTCTTC. Protein sequence: CASSTQTGFPSYNEQFF. This chain uses TRBV11-2 with TRBJ2-1; a possible D gene is TRBD1 (6 bases). Trimming pared 5 bases from V and 0 bases from J, leaving 17 bases between. CDR1 is SGHAT and CDR2 is FQNNGV in the germline V gene. The CDR3 covers 17 residues. Supplemented by reference TRBV11-2 and TRBJ2-1, the full variable domain reads EAGVAQSPRYKIIEKRQSVAFWCNPISGHATLYWYQQILGQGPKLLIQFQNNGVVDDSQLPKDRFSAERLKGVDSTLKIQPAKLEDSAVYLCASSTQTGFPSYNEQFFGPGTRLTVL.

The chain joins TRBV27 to TRBJ2-7; D is ambiguous. CDR3 size: 15 residues. V was cut by 6 bases and J by 0 bases, with 15 bases left in between. CDR1 MNHEY and CDR2 SMNVEV come from the germline V gene (reference sequence). The DNA for the CDR3 is TGTGCCAGCAGACTACCGGGTCCCAACTCCTACGAGCAGTACTTC. Its translation is CASRLPGPNSYEQYF.

The chain couples TRBV5-5 to TRBJ2-1; perhaps TRBD2 as D (5 bases). CDR1 and CDR2 (germline): SGHKS, YYEKEE (reference sequence). The CDR3 contains 14 residues. Trimming shortened V by 4 bases and J by 8 bases, and 16 bases separated the two germline ends. The CDR3 loop is CASSLLTIADEQFF. In DNA, the CDR3 is TGTGCCAGCAGCCTGCTGACTATAGCTGATGAGCAGTTCTTC.

The rearrangement links TRBV19 to TRBJ1-5; no firm D call. The CDR3 contains 14 residues. CDR1 and CDR2 from the germline V gene are LNHDA and SQIVND (reference sequence). V gave up 6 bases and J gave up 0 bases, with 9 bases separating them. The CDR3 DNA is TGTGCCAGTAGGGCAGACTATAGCAATCAGCCCCAGCATTTT. This codes for CASRADYSNQPQHF.

The chain employs TRBV5-1 and TRBJ2-1; 9 bases align to TRBD1. This CDR3 spans 15 amino acids. The germline gives CDR1 SGHRS, CDR2 YFSETQ. V gave up 4 bases and J gave up 12 bases; unmatched junction bases: 14. The CDR3 DNA reads TGCGCCAGCAGCCCGGACCAGGGACAGGGCGGGGGGCAGTTCTTC. It yields the protein CASSPDQGQGGGQFF. Drawing the rest from reference TRBV5-1 and TRBJ2-1, the complete variable domain is KAGVTQTPRYLIKTRGQQVTLSCSPISGHRSVSWYQQTPGQGLQFLFEYFSETQRNKGNFPGRFSGRQFSNSRSEMNVSTLELGDSALYLCASSPDQGQGGGQFFGPGTRLTVL.

The J gene is TRBJ2-7, the V gene TRBV27, with 7 bases aligning to TRBD2. V lost 1 base to trimming and J lost 1 base; unmatched junction nucleotides: 4. CDR3 length equals 15 residues. Germline V lookup: CDR1 MNHEY, CDR2 SMNVEV (reference sequence). In DNA form, the CDR3 reads TGTGCCAGCAGTTTATTGGGGGGGAGATCCTACGAGCAGTACTTC. It yields the protein CASSLLGGRSYEQYF.

The chain joins TRBV19 to TRBJ1-5; D unclear. V lost 5 bases and J 0 bases, leaving 11 bases between the germline ends. In germline, CDR1 is LNHDA, CDR2 SQIVND (reference sequence). CDR3 length: 15 residues. The DNA for the CDR3 is TGTGCCAGTAGTCTCGGACTAGATAGCAATCAGCCCCAGCATTTT. This gives the protein CASSLGLDSNQPQHF.

CDR3 sequence: CASSGALSYGYTF. In nucleotides, the CDR3 is TGTGCCAGCAGTGGGGCACTCAGCTATGGCTACACCTTC. The chain is built from TRBV2 and TRBJ1-2, with D uncertain. The CDR3 covers 13 residues. V was pared by 4 bases and J by 4 bases, with 10 bases between. Germline CDR1 reads SNHLY; CDR2 reads FYNNEI.

The CDR3 loop is CASSLNSGQQETQYF. The CDR3 region has the DNA TGTGCCAGCTCACTAAACTCAGGACAGCAAGAGACCCAGTACTTC. This chain links TRBV18 with TRBJ2-5, with TRBD1 as a possible D gene (6 bases). The V gene's germline CDR1 is KGHSH and CDR2 LQKENI. The CDR3 has 15 amino acids. V was trimmed by 4 bases and J by 2 bases, leaving 14 bases between them.

The V call is TRBV7-9, the J call TRBJ1-2, with D maybe TRBD1 (5 bases). V lost 7 bases and J lost 4, with 19 bases in between. Germline-derived CDR1 and CDR2 are SEHNR and FQNEAQ (reference sequence). The CDR3 has 15 residues. This chain's CDR3 is CASNEWVGERYGYTF. Written as DNA, the CDR3 is TGTGCCAGCAACGAATGGGTAGGGGAACGCTATGGCTACACCTTC.

The V gene is TRBV4-3, the J gene TRBJ2-2; TRBD2 matches at 9 bases. V shed 1 base and J 4 bases; nucleotides not matched to a gene: 4. The CDR3 totals 16 residues. Per germline, CDR1 LGHNA and CDR2 YSLEER. CDR3 coding DNA: TGCGCCAGCAGCCAAGTCGCGGGGGGGACCACCGGGGAGCTGTTTTTT. This gives the protein CASSQVAGGTTGELFF.

This clone turned up a few times. J is TRBJ2-2 and V is TRBV2; 9 nucleotides agree with TRBD1. The trim removed 2 bases at V and 8 bases at J, leaving 6 bases unmatched. There are 15 residues in the CDR3. Germline loops: CDR1 SNHLY, CDR2 FYNNEI. The CDR3 DNA follows: TGTGCCAGCAGTGAAAACAGGGGGCAAATAGGGGAGCTGTTTTTT. As protein: CASSENRGQIGELFF.

This CDR3 is CASKKTGGPNNEQFF. DNA for the CDR3: TGCGCCAGCAAGAAGACAGGGGGCCCTAACAATGAGCAGTTCTTC. V gene TRBV5-1 combines with J gene TRBJ2-1, with TRBD1 matching 10 bases. The ends lost 6 bases at V and 5 bases at J; junction bases unmatched: 8. Germline CDR1 is SGHRS and CDR2 is YFSETQ. The CDR3 is 15 amino acids.

The chain uses TRBV18 and TRBJ2-3; D may be TRBD1 (6 bases). Germline loops: CDR1 KGHSH, CDR2 LQKENI. V lost 2 bases and J 12 bases, leaving 18 bases between the germline ends. The CDR3 contains 14 residues. The CDR3 sequence: CASSPVGTRGIQYF. DNA for the CDR3: TGTGCCAGCTCACCAGTTGGCACCAGGGGCATCCAGTATTTT. The variable domain in full, completed from reference TRBV18 and TRBJ2-3, reads NAGVMQNPRHLVRRRGQEARLRCSPMKGHSHVYWYRQLPEEGLKFMVYLQKENIIDESGMPKERFSAEFPKEGPSILRIQQVVRGDSAAYFCASSPVGTRGIQYFGPGTRLTVL.

The rearrangement joins TRBV27 to TRBJ2-7, with TRBD1 as a possible D gene (6 bases). Germline loops: CDR1 MNHEY, CDR2 SMNVEV (reference sequence). Trimming stripped 6 bases from V and 0 bases from J, with 9 bases between. This CDR3 contains 13 residues. DNA for the CDR3: TGTGCCAGCAGCCAGGGACACTCCTACGAGCAGTACTTC. Residues: CASSQGHSYEQYF.

The V and J genes are TRBV6-5 and TRBJ1-1; 9 bases map to TRBD1. V trimming: 2 bases; J trimming: 1 base; junction bases outside the gene matches: 5. The CDR3 is made up of 16 amino acids. Per germline, CDR1 MNHEY and CDR2 SVGAGI. CDR3 nucleotides: TGTGCCAGCAGTTACGGCACAGGGGGCAAGAACACTGAAGCTTTCTTT. It is translated as CASSYGTGGKNTEAFF.

In nucleotides, the CDR3 is TGTGCCAGCAGTTACTCAAGGGGTGCCAAAAACATTCAGTACTTC. This translates into CASSYSRGAKNIQYF. The V gene is TRBV6-5, the J gene TRBJ2-4; tentatively, D is TRBD1 (5 bases). Germline V gene lookup returns CDR1 MNHEY and CDR2 SVGAGI. This CDR3 has 15 residues. The V end lost 0 bases, the J end lost 1 base, and 7 bases lay between the germline ends.

V usage is TRBV12-3 or TRBV12-4 and J usage is TRBJ1-6, with a weak D call TRBD1 (6 bases). Trimming removed 5 bases from V and 7 bases from J, with 9 bases in between. This CDR3 is built from 13 residues. CDR3 coding DNA: TGTGCCAGCAGTCCAACAGGGAATTCACCCCTCCACTTT. It translates to CASSPTGNSPLHF.

The rearrangement uses TRBV30 and TRBJ1-2, with D tentatively TRBD1 (6 bases). V dropped 2 bases and J dropped 2 bases, with 12 bases sitting between them. The germline V gene has CDR1 GTSNPN and CDR2 SVGIG (reference sequence). This CDR3 spans 14 amino acids. This CDR3 reads CAWSSQGRNYGYTF. The CDR3 nucleotides are TGTGCCTGGAGTAGTCAGGGGAGAAACTATGGCTACACCTTC. Full variable domain (outside the CDR3, taken from reference TRBV30 and TRBJ1-2): SQTIHQWPATLVQPVGSPLSLECTVEGTSNPNLYWYRQAAGRGLQLLFYSVGIGQISSEVPQNLSASRPQDRQFILSSKKLLLSDSGFYLCAWSSQGRNYGYTFGSGTRLTVV.